This T cell receptor beta chain was identified in a study of T cell responses to AZD1222 COVID-19 vaccine. Assay used: immunoSEQ multiplex PCR; TCRdb lists only in-frame clones, some missing. The sample lists some 140,000 clones; 91% were seen once. Both about-4-week and about-12-week second-dose recipients were combined. Trimming shortened V by 6 bases and J by 0 bases, and 9 bases separated the two germline ends. Looked up from germline, CDR1 is MNHEY and CDR2 is SVGAGI. CDR3 length equals 15 residues. Sequenced material: peripheral blood, taken 28 days after the second AZD1222 dose. This chain joins TRBV6-5 and TRBJ1-6; D gene unclear. The clonotype originates from an adult who received the AZD1222 COVID-19 vaccine. CDR3 in DNA: TGTGCCAGCAGCCTCCACAGCTCCTATAATTCACCCCTCCACTTT. Translation: CASSLHSSYNSPLHF.